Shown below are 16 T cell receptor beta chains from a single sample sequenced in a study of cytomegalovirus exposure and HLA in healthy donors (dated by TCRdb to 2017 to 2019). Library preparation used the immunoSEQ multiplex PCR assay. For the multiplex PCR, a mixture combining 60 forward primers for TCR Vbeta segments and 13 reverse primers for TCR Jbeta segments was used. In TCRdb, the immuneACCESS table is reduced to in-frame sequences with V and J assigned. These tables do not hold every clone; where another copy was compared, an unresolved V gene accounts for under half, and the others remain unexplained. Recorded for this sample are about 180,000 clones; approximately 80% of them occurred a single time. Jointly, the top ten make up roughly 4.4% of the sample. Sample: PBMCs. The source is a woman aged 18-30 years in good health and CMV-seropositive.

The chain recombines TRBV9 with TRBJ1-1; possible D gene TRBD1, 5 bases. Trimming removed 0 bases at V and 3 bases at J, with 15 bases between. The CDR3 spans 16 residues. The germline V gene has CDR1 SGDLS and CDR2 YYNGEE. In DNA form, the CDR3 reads TGTGCCAGCAGCGTAGGGACAAGGGGAGGGTACACTGAAGCTTTCTTT. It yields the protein CASSVGTRGGYTEAFF.

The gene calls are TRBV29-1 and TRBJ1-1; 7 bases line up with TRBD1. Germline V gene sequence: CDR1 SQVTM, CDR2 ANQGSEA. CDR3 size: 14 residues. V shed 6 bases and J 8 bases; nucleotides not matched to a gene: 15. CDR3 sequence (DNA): TGCAGCGTCCTCCCTACAGGGGACCCGGGGGAAGCTTTCTTT. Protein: CSVLPTGDPGEAFF.

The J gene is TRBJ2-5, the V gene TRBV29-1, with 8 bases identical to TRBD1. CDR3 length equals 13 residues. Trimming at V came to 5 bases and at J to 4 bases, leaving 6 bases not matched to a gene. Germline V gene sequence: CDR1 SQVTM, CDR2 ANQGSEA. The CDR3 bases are TGCAGCGTTCGCCAGGGGGCCCGAGAGACCCAGTACTTC. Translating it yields CSVRQGARETQYF.

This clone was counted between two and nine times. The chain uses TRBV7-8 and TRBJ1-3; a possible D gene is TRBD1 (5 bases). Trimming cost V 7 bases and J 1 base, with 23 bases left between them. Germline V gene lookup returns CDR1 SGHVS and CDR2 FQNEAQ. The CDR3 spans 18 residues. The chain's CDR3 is CASTREGTQTISGNTIYF. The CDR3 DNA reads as TGTGCCAGCACAAGGGAGGGGACTCAAACCATATCTGGAAACACCATATATTTT.

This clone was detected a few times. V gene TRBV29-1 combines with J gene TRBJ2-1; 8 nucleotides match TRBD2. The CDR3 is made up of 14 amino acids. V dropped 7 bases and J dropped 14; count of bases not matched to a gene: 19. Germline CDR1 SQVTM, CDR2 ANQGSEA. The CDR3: CSGLQGLGTRREFF. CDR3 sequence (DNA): TGCAGCGGATTACAGGGACTAGGGACACGAAGGGAGTTCTTC.

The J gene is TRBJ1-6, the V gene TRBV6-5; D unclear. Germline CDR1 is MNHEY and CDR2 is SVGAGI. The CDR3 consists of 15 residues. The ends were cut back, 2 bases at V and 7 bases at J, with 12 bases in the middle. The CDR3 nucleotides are TGTGCCAGCAGTTACGAGGGATCCAAAAATTCACCCCTCCACTTT. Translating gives CASSYEGSKNSPLHF.

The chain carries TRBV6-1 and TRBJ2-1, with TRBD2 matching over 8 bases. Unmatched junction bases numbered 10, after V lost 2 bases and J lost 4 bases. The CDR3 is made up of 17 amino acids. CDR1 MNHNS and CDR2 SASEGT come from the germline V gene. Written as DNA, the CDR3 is TGTGCCAGCAGTGAAAGTCTACGAAGCGGGGGTTACAATGAGCAGTTCTTC. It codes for CASSESLRSGGYNEQFF.

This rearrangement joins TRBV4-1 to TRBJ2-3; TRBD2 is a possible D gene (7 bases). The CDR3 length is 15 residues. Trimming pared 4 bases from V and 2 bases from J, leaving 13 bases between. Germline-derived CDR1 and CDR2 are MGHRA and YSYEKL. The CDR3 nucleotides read TGCGCCAGCAGCCTCGAGGGGGGGTACACAGATACGCAGTATTTT. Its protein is CASSLEGGYTDTQYF.

The CDR3 region has the DNA TGTGCCAGCAGCTCGCAGACAGGTCTCTCTGGAAACACCATATATTTT. This encodes CASSSQTGLSGNTIYF. The rearrangement links TRBV7-2 to TRBJ1-3; tentative D call: TRBD1 (6 bases). The CDR3 totals 16 residues. Germline lookup yields CDR1 SGHTA and CDR2 FQGNSA. V was trimmed by 4 bases and J by 0 bases, leaving 13 bases between them.

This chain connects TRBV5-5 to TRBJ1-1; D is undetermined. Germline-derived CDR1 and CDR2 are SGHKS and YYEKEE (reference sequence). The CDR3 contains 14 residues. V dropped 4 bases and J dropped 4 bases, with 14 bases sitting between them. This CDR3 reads CASSADVRGTEAFF. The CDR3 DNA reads TGTGCCAGCAGCGCGGACGTTCGGGGCACTGAAGCTTTCTTT.

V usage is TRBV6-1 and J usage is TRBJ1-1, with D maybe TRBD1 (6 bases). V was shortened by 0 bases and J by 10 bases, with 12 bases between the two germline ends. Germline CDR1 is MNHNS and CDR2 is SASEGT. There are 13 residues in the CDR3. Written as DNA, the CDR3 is TGTGCCAGCAGTGAAGCGCTTGTACAGGGAGCTTTCTTT. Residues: CASSEALVQGAFF.

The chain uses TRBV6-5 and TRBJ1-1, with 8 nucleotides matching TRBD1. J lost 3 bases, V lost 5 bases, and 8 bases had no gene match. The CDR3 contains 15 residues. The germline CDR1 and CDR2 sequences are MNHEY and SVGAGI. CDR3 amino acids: CASSPPPTGDTEAFF. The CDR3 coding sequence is TGTGCCAGCAGTCCACCTCCGACAGGGGACACTGAAGCTTTCTTT.

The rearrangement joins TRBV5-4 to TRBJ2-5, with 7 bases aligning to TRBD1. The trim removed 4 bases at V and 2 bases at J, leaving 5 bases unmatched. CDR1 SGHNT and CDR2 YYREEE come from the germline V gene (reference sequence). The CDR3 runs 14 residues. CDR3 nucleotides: TGTGCCAGCAGCCTTGACAGGGATCAAGAGACCCAGTACTTC. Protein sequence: CASSLDRDQETQYF.

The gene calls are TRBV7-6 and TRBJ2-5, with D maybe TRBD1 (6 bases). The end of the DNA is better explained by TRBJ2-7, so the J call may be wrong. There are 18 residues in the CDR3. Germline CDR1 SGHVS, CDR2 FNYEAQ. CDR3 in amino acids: CASSLDSRGRSQTYEQYF. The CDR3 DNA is TGTGCCAGCAGCTTAGATTCCAGGGGACGTAGTCAAACCTACGAGCAGTACTTC.

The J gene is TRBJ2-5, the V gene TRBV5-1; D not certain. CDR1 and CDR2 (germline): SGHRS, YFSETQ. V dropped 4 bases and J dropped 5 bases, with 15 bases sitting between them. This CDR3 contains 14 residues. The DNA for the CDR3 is TGCGCCAGCAGCGCCCGACTGCCCGTTGAGACCCAGTACTTC. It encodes CASSARLPVETQYF. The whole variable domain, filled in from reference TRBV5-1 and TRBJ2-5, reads KAGVTQTPRYLIKTRGQQVTLSCSPISGHRSVSWYQQTPGQGLQFLFEYFSETQRNKGNFPGRFSGRQFSNSRSEMNVSTLELGDSALYLCASSARLPVETQYFGPGTRLLVL.

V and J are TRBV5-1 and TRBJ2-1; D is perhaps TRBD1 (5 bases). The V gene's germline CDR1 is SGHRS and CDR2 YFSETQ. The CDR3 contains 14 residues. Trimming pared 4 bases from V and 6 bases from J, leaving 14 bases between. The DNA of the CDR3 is TGCGCCAGCAGCGACAACAGGCAGCTCAATGAGCAGTTCTTC. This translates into CASSDNRQLNEQFF.